This TCR beta chain derives from a study of response to subunit inactivated influenza vaccine. This clonotype was counted only a few times. Its antigen is not identified. TCRdb re-derived calls from the RT-PCR reads in MiXCR, one entry per CDR3 protein. The data contain about 300,000 distinct CDR3 sequences, 20% to 25% of them singletons. The length of the CDR3 is 15 residues. Germline V CDR1 and CDR2: LGHNA, YSLEER. V shed 0 bases, J shed 8 bases, and the junction held 9 bases outside the gene matches. Study-level points and caveats: Seasonal influenza vaccination, on each occasion, was suggested by the authors to recruit few new T cells.

The sequenced sample was PBMCs from blood, obtained approximately 22 months after vaccination. The sequence came from a man between 50 and 69 years old who received an inactivated influenza vaccine. The chain is built from TRBV4-3 and TRBJ1-2; TRBD1 matches 7 bases. The CDR3 nucleotides read TGCGCCAGCAGCCAAGATCGAGACAGGGTGGGCGGCTACACCTTC. This encodes CASSQDRDRVGGYTF.